This TCR beta chain appears in the sequencing data of a study of T-cell memory formation after mild COVID-19. Each CDR3 protein is one row after TCRdb ran MiXCR on the 5' RACE reads. The sample lists about 400,000 distinct CDR3 sequences; under 20% were seen once. The CDR3 has 15 residues. From germline, CDR1 is SGHRS and CDR2 YFSETQ. V shed 5 bases, J shed 3 bases, and the junction held 7 bases outside the gene matches. To note about this clonotype: Its antigen is unidentified.

The study, taken as a whole, reports: Contracting CD4+ clones were located mainly in CM and EM, and CD8+ clones in EMRA. Clones contracting day 15 to 85 were balanced CD4/CD8; later expanders leaned CD4+.

The sample consisted of PBMCs or a T cell subset sorted from them (not recorded which). This clonotype was sampled from a man aged 18 to 29 who had mild COVID-19 (a few samples of this study predate the infection). Cell type and time point are not known. The chain uses TRBV5-1 and TRBJ2-3, with 9 nucleotides matching TRBD1. For the CDR3, the DNA is TGCGCCAGCAGAGTCAGGACAGGGGTGACAGATACGCAGTATTTT. Its translation: CASRVRTGVTDTQYF. Supplemented by reference TRBV5-1 and TRBJ2-3, the full variable domain reads KAGVTQTPRYLIKTRGQQVTLSCSPISGHRSVSWYQQTPGQGLQFLFEYFSETQRNKGNFPGRFSGRQFSNSRSEMNVSTLELGDSALYLCASRVRTGVTDTQYFGPGTRLTVL.